This TCR beta chain was observed in a study of spatial heterogeneity in lung cancer. The germline gives CDR1 ENHRY, CDR2 SYGVKD. V was cut by 0 bases and J by 8 bases, with 13 bases left in between. This CDR3 spans 14 amino acids. This clonotype was picked up a small number of times. TCRdb re-called the 5' RACE reads through MiXCR, storing one row per CDR3 protein. Here the sample spans 20,000 to 25,000 distinct CDR3 sequences, about 4.6% being singletons. Time point meaning: sample taken at primary tumor resection. Whole RNA, which was extracted from tumor, nontumor lung tissue or frozen PBMC, was sequenced without any cell sorting.

The receptor was isolated from a male donor with early-stage non-small cell lung cancer. The sequencing here drew on PBMCs, taken at surgery. The gene calls are TRBV10-3 and TRBJ1-2, with D uncertain. CDR3 sequence reads: CAISESGSPSGYTF. The CDR3 nucleotides read TGTGCCATCAGTGAGTCTGGATCTCCCAGCGGCTACACCTTC.